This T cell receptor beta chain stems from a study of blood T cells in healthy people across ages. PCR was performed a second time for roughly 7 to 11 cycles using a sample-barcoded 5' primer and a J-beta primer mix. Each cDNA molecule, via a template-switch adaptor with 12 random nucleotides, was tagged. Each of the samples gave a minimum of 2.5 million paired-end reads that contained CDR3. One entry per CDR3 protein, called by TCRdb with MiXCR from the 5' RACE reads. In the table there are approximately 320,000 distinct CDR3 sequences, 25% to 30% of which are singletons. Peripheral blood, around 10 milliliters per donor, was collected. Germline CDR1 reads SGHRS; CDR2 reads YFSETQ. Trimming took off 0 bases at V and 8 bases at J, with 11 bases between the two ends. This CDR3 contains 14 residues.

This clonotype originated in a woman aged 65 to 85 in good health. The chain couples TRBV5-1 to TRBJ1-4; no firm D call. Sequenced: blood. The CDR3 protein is CASSLAVTSEKLFF. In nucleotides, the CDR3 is TGCGCCAGCAGCTTGGCTGTAACGAGCGAAAAACTGTTTTTT. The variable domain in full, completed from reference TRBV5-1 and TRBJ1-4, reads KAGVTQTPRYLIKTRGQQVTLSCSPISGHRSVSWYQQTPGQGLQFLFEYFSETQRNKGNFPGRFSGRQFSNSRSEMNVSTLELGDSALYLCASSLAVTSEKLFFGSGTQLSVL.